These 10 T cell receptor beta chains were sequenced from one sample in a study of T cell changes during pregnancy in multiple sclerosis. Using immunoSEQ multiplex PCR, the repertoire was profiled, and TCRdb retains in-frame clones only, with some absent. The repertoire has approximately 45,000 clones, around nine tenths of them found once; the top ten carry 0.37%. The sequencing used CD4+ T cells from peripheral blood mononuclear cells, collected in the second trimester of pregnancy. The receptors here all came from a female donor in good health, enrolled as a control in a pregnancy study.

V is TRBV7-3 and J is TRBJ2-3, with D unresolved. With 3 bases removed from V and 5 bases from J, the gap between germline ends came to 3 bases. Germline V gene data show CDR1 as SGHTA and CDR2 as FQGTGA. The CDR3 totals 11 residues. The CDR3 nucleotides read TGTGCCAGCAGCTTCGGAGATACGCAGTATTTT. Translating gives CASSFGDTQYF.

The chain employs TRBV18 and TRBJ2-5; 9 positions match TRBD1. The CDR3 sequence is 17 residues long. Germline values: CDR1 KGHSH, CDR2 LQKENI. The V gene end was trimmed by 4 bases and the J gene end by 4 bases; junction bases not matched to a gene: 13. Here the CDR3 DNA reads TGTGCCAGCTCACAATTTGTCCCGGGACAGGGAGTAGAGACCCAGTACTTC. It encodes CASSQFVPGQGVETQYF.

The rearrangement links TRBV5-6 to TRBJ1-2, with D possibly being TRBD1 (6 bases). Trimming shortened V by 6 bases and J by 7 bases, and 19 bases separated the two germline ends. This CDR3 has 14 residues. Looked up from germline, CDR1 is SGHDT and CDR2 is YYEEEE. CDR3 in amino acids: CASTKEQGFGGYTF. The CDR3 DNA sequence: TGTGCCAGCACCAAGGAACAGGGATTCGGTGGCTACACCTTC.

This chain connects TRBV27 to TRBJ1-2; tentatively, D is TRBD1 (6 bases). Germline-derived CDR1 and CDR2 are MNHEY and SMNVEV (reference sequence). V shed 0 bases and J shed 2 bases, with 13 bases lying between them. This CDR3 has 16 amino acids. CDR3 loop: CASSLSYPGVNYGYTF. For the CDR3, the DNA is TGTGCCAGCAGTTTATCATATCCAGGGGTGAACTATGGCTACACCTTC.

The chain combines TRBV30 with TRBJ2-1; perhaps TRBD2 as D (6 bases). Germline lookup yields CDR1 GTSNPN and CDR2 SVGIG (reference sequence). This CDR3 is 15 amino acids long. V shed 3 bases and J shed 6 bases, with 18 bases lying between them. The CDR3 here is CAWRSGVGGINEQFF. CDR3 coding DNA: TGTGCCTGGAGATCGGGCGTTGGGGGGATCAATGAGCAGTTCTTC. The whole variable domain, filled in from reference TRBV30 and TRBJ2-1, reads SQTIHQWPATLVQPVGSPLSLECTVEGTSNPNLYWYRQAAGRGLQLLFYSVGIGQISSEVPQNLSASRPQDRQFILSSKKLLLSDSGFYLCAWRSGVGGINEQFFGPGTRLTVL.

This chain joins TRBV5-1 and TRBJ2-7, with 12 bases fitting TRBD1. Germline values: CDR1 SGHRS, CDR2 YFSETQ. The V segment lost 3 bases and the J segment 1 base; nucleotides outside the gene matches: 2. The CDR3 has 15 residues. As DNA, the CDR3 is TGCGCCAGCAGCTGGGACAGGGGGCTTTCCTACGAGCAGTACTTC. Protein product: CASSWDRGLSYEQYF.

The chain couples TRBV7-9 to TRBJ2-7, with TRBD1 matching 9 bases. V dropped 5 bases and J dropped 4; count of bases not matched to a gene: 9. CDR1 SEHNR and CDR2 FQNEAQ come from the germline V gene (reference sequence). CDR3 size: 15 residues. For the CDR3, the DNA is TGTGCCAGCAGCCGAAGGGGACAGGGAGGTTACGAGCAGTACTTC. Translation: CASSRRGQGGYEQYF.

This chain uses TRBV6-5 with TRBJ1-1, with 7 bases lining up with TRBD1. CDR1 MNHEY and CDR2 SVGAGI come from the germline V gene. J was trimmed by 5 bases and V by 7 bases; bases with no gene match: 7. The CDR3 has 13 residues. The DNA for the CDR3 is TGTGCCAGCAAGGAGGGGGCATATACTGAAGCTTTCTTT. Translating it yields CASKEGAYTEAFF.

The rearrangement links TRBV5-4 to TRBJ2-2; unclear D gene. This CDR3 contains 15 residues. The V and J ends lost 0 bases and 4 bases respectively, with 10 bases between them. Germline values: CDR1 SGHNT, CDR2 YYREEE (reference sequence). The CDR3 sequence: CASSLALGGTGELFF. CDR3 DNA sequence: TGTGCCAGCAGCTTGGCCCTAGGCGGCACCGGGGAGCTGTTTTTT.

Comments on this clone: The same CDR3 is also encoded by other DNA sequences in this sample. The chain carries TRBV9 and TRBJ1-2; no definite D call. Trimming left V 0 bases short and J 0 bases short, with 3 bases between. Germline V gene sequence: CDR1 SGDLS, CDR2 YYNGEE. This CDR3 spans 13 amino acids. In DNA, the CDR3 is TGTGCCAGCAGCGTAGACTCTAACTATGGCTACACCTTC. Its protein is CASSVDSNYGYTF.